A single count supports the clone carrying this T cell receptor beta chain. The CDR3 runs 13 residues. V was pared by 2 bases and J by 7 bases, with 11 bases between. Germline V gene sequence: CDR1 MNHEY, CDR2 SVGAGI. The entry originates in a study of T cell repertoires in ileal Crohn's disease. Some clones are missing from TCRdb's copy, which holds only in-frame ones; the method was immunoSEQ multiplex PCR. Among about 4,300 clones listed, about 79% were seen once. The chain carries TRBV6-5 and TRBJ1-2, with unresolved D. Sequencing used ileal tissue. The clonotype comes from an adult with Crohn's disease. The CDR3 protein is CASSYTGRVGYTF. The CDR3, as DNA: TGTGCCAGCAGTTACACGGGGAGGGTTGGCTACACCTTC.